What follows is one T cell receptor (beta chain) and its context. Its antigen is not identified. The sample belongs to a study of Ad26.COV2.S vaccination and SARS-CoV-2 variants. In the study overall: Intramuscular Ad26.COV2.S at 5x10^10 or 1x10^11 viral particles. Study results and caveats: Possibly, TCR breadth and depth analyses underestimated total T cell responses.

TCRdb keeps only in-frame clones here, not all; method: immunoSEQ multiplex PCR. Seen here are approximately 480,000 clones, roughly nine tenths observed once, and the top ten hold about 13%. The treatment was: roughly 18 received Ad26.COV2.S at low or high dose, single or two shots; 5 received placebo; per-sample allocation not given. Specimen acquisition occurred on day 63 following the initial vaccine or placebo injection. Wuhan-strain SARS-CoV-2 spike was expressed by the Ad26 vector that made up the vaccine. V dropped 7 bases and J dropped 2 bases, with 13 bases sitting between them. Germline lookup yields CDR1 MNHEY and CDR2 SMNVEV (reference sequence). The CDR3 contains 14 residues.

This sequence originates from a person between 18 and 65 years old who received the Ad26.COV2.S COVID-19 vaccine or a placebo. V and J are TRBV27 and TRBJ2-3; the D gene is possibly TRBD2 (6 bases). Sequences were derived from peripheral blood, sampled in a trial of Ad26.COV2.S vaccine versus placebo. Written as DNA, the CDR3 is TGTGCCAGCATGGTGGGAGGACCCACAGATACGCAGTATTTT. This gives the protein CASMVGGPTDTQYF.